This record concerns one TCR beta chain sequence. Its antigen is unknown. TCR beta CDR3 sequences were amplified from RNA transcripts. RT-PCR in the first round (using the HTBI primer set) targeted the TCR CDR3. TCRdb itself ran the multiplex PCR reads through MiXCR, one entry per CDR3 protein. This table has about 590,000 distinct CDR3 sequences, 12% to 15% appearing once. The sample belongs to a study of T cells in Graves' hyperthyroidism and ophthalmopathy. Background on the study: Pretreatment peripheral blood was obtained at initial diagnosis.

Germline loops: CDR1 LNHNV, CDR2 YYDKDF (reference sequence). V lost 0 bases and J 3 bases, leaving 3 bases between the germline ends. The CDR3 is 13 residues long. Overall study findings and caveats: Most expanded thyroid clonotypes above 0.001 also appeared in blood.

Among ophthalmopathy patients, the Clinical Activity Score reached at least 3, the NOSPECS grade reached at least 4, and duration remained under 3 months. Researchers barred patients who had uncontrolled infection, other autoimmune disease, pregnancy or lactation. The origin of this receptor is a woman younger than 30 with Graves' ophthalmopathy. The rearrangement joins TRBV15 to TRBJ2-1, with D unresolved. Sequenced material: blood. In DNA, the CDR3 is TGTGCCACCAGCAGAGATAACTACAATGAGCAGTTCTTC. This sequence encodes CATSRDNYNEQFF.